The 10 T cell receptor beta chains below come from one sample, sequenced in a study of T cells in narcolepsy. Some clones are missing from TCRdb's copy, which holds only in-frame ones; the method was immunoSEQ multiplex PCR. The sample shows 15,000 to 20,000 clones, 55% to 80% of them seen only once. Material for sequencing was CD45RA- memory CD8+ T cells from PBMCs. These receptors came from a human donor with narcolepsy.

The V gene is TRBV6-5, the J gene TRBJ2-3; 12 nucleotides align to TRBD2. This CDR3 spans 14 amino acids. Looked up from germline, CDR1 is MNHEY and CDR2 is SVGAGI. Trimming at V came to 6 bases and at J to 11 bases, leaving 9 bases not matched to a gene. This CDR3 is CASSRTSGELGQYF. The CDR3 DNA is TGTGCCAGCAGCCGGACTAGCGGGGAATTGGGGCAGTATTTT.

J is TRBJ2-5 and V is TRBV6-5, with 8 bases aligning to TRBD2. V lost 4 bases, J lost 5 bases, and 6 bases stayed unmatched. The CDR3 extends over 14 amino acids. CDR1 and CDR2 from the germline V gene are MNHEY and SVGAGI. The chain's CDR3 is CASSLGPGGETQYF. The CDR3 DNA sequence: TGTGCCAGCAGTTTAGGCCCGGGAGGGGAGACCCAGTACTTC.

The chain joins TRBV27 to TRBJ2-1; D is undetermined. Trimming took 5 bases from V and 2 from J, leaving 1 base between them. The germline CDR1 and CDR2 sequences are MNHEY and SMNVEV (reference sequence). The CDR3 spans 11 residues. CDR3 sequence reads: CASSAYNEQFF. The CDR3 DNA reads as TGTGCCAGCAGTGCCTACAATGAGCAGTTCTTC.

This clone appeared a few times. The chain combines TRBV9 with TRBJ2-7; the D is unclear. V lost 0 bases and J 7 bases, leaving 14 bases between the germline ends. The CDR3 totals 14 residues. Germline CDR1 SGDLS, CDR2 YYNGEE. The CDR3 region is CASSVGTAVWEQYF. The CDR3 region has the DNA TGTGCCAGCAGCGTAGGGACGGCGGTCTGGGAGCAGTACTTC.

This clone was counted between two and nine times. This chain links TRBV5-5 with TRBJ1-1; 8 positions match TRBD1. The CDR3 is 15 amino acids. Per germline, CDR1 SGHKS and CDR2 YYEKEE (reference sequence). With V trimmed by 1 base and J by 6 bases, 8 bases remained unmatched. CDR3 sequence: CASSLYWQGASEAFF. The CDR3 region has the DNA TGTGCCAGCAGCTTGTATTGGCAGGGGGCTTCTGAAGCTTTCTTT.

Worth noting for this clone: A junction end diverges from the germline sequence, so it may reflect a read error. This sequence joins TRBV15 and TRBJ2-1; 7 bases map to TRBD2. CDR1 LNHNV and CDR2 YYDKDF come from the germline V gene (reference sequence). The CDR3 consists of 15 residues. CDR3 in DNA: TGTGCCATCAGCAGACTCCGGGACTATCACAATGAGCAGTTCTTC. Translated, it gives CAISRLRDYHNEQFF.

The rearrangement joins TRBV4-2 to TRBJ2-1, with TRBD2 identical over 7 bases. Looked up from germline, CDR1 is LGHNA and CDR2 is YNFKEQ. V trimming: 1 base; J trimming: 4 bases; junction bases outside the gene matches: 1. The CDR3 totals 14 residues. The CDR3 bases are TGTGCCAGCAGCCAAGGCGGGGGATACAATGAGCAGTTCTTC. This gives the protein CASSQGGGYNEQFF.

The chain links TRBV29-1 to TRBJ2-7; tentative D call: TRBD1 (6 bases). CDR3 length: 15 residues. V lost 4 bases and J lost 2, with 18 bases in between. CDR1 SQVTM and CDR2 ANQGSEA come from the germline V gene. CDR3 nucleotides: TGCAGCGTTGGGCCCATAGGGGGATCTCCCTACGAGCAGTACTTC. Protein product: CSVGPIGGSPYEQYF.

CDR3 nucleotide sequence: TGTGCCAGCAGCTATACCGACAGGGGGGACTACGAGCAGTACTTC. Protein sequence: CASSYTDRGDYEQYF. J is TRBJ2-5 and V is TRBV7-9; 9 bases fit TRBD1. The DNA end is a closer match to TRBJ2-7, so the J assignment may be wrong. Germline V gene lookup returns CDR1 SEHNR and CDR2 FQNEAQ (reference sequence). The CDR3 runs to 15 residues.

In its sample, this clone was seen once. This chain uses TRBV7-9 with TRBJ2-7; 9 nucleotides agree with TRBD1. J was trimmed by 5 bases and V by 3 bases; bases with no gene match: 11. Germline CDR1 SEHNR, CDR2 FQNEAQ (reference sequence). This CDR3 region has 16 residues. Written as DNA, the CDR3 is TGTGCCAGCAGCTTCCCCGTAGGACAGGGGAGGAACGAGCAGTACTTC. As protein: CASSFPVGQGRNEQYF.